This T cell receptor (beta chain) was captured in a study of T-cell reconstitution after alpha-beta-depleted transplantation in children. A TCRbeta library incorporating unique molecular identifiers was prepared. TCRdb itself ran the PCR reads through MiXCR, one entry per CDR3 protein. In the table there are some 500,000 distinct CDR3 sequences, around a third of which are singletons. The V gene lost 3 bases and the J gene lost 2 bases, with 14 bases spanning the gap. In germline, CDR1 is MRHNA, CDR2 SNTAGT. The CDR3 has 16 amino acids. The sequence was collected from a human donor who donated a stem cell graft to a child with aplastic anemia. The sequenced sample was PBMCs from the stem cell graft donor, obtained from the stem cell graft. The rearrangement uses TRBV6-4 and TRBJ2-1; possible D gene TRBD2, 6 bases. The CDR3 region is CASSEGTRGTYNEQFF. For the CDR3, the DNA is TGTGCCAGCAGTGAGGGGACGCGGGGAACCTACAATGAGCAGTTCTTC.